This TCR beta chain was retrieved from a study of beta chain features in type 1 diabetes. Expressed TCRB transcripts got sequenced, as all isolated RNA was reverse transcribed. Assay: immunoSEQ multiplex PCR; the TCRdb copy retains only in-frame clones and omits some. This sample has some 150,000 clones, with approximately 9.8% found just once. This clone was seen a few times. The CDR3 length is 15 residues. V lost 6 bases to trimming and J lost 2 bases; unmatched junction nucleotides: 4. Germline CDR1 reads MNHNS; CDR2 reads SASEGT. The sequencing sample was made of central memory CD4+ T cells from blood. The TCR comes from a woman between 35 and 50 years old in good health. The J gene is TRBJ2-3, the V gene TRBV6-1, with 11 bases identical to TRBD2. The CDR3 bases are TGTGCCAGCAGCGTAGCGGGGGGGATCACAGATACGCAGTATTTT. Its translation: CASSVAGGITDTQYF.